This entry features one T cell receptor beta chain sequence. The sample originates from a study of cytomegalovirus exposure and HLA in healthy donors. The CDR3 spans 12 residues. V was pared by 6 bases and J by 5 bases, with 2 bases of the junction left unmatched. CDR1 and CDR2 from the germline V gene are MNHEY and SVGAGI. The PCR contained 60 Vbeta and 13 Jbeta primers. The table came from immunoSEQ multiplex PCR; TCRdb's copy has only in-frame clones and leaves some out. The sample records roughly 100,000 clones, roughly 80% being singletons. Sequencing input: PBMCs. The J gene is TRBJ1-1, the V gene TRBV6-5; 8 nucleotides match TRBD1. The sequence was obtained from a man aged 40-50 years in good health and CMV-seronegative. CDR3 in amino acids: CASRTGETEAFF. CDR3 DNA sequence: TGTGCCAGCAGGACAGGGGAGACTGAAGCTTTCTTT.